Presented here are 20 T cell receptor beta chains from one specimen sequenced in a study of T cell responses to AZD1222 COVID-19 vaccine. TCRdb keeps only in-frame clones here, not all; method: immunoSEQ multiplex PCR. The sample holds 150,000 to 200,000 clones, approximately 87% seen once. The specimen was peripheral blood, collected on day 0 of MenACWY control vaccination. The receptors were gathered from an adult in good health.

The gene calls are TRBV6-2 or TRBV6-3 and TRBJ2-7, with 9 bases aligning to TRBD1. This CDR3 spans 13 amino acids. Germline CDR1 MNHEY, CDR2 SVGEGT. Trimming at V came to 4 bases and at J to 6 bases, leaving 4 bases not matched to a gene. The CDR3 reads CASSWTGAREQYF. The CDR3 bases are TGTGCCAGCAGTTGGACAGGGGCGCGCGAGCAGTACTTC.

The chain is built from TRBV3-1 (or the pseudogene TRBV3-2) and TRBJ1-3, with D tentatively TRBD1 (6 bases). The CDR3 runs 15 residues. V lost 3 bases, J lost 3 bases, and 12 bases lay in between. Germline V gene sequence: CDR1 LGHDT, CDR2 YNNKEL (reference sequence). The CDR3 nucleotides read TGTGCCAGCAGCCACGGGGGGGCAGGTGGAAACACCATATATTTT. Protein: CASSHGGAGGNTIYF.

This clone was seen just once. This chain's CDR3 is CASSPLGTTNEKLFF. The CDR3 bases are TGTGCCAGCAGCCCCCTGGGTACAACTAATGAAAAACTGTTTTTT. This rearrangement joins TRBV9 to TRBJ1-4; D gene uncertain. Looked up from germline, CDR1 is SGDLS and CDR2 is YYNGEE. V lost 4 bases, J lost 0 bases, and 10 bases lay in between. The CDR3 contains 15 residues.

This rearrangement joins TRBV27 to TRBJ2-2, with no clear D. Deletions cut 3 bases from V and 6 bases from J, with 8 bases between. Germline values: CDR1 MNHEY, CDR2 SMNVEV (reference sequence). This CDR3 is built from 13 residues. This CDR3 is CASSFGFAGELFF. For the CDR3, the DNA is TGTGCCAGCAGTTTTGGGTTCGCCGGGGAGCTGTTTTTT.

J is TRBJ2-3 and V is TRBV5-1; TRBD1 agrees at 10 bases. The germline V gene encodes CDR1 SGHRS and CDR2 YFSETQ. V trimming: 4 bases; J trimming: 4 bases; junction bases outside the gene matches: 6. The CDR3 contains 15 residues. In DNA, the CDR3 is TGCGCCAGCAGCAAGGGACAGGGGACATCAGATACGCAGTATTTT. Residues: CASSKGQGTSDTQYF.

This rearrangement joins TRBV5-1 to TRBJ2-6; 7 nucleotides agree with TRBD2. V dropped 0 bases and J dropped 1; count of bases not matched to a gene: 1. The germline V gene encodes CDR1 SGHRS and CDR2 YFSETQ. There are 16 residues in the CDR3. In nucleotides, the CDR3 is TGCGCCAGCAGCTTGGAGCGGGGATCTGGGGCCAACGTCCTGACTTTC. Its translation: CASSLERGSGANVLTF.

The chain carries TRBV28 and TRBJ2-3, with 15 bases identical to TRBD2. The germline CDR1 and CDR2 sequences are MDHEN and SYDVKM. This CDR3 contains 17 residues. With 6 bases clipped from V and 1 base from J, the junction kept 5 bases outside the gene matches. The DNA of the CDR3 is TGTGCCAGCAGCGGACTAGCGGGGGGGAGGGGCACAGATACGCAGTATTTT. As protein: CASSGLAGGRGTDTQYF. Full variable domain (remainder filled in from reference TRBV28 and TRBJ2-3): DVKVTQSSRYLVKRTGEKVFLECVQDMDHENMFWYRQDPGLGLRLIYFSYDVKMKEKGDIPEGYSVSREKKERFSLILESASTNQTSMYLCASSGLAGGRGTDTQYFGPGTRLTVL.

The chain employs TRBV2 and TRBJ2-6; D may be TRBD1 (6 bases). The CDR3 length is 17 residues. Germline CDR1 SNHLY, CDR2 FYNNEI. The V end was cut by 7 bases, the J end by 0 bases, with 16 bases between. This chain's CDR3 is CASISPRGSSGANVLTF. Here the CDR3 DNA reads TGTGCCAGCATCTCCCCTAGGGGGAGCTCTGGGGCCAACGTCCTGACTTTC.

The chain employs TRBV18 and TRBJ2-3; 11 nucleotides align to TRBD2. Unmatched junction bases numbered 8, after V lost 4 bases and J lost 2 bases. In germline, CDR1 is KGHSH, CDR2 LQKENI. The CDR3 spans 17 residues. This CDR3 reads CASSLMTSGEFTDTQYF. The CDR3 region has the DNA TGTGCCAGCTCACTAATGACTAGCGGGGAGTTCACAGATACGCAGTATTTT.

The rearrangement links TRBV9 to TRBJ2-2; D remains ambiguous. This CDR3 has 15 amino acids. Germline V gene data show CDR1 as SGDLS and CDR2 as YYNGEE. V was clipped by 2 bases and J by 0 bases, with 8 bases between them. Here the CDR3 reads CASSVFQANTGELFF. The CDR3 DNA reads TGTGCCAGCAGCGTCTTCCAGGCGAACACCGGGGAGCTGTTTTTT.

The V and J genes are TRBV5-4 and TRBJ2-5; D is perhaps TRBD2 (5 bases). Germline values: CDR1 SGHNT, CDR2 YYREEE (reference sequence). V dropped 2 bases and J dropped 5 bases, with 16 bases sitting between them. The CDR3 has 15 residues. The CDR3 sequence is CASSLRGGLGETQYF. In nucleotides, the CDR3 is TGTGCCAGCAGCTTACGGGGTGGGCTGGGGGAGACCCAGTACTTC.

The chain employs TRBV6-5 and TRBJ2-2, with D perhaps matching TRBD2 (6 bases). The CDR3 sequence is 15 residues long. Germline CDR1 reads MNHEY; CDR2 reads SVGAGI. Trimming pared 6 bases from V and 5 bases from J, leaving 16 bases between. CDR3 loop: CASSTGVSETGELFF. The CDR3 coding sequence is TGTGCCAGCAGCACGGGGGTTTCCGAGACCGGGGAGCTGTTTTTT.

The V and J genes are TRBV28 and TRBJ2-7; TRBD1 might be the D (6 bases). The V end was cut by 6 bases, the J end by 4 bases, with 7 bases between. CDR1 is MDHEN and CDR2 is SYDVKM in the germline V gene. This CDR3 region has 11 residues. CDR3 nucleotides: TGTGCCAGCAGACAGGGTTACGAGCAGTACTTC. This codes for CASRQGYEQYF.

This chain joins TRBV5-1 and TRBJ2-7, with 9 positions matching TRBD1. This CDR3 has 16 amino acids. CDR1 and CDR2 from the germline V gene are SGHRS and YFSETQ. The junction had 8 bases not matched to a gene; V was cut back by 4 bases and J by 0 bases. The CDR3 nucleotides are TGCGCCAGCAGCCAATCCAGGGACAGGGTCTCCTACGAGCAGTACTTC. It specifies CASSQSRDRVSYEQYF.

This chain uses TRBV5-1 with TRBJ1-4; maybe TRBD1 (6 bases). Germline V lookup: CDR1 SGHRS, CDR2 YFSETQ. Trimming stripped 0 bases from V and 8 bases from J, with 11 bases between. The CDR3 totals 14 residues. The CDR3 DNA sequence: TGCGCCAGCAGCTTGGTAGGGGGTAGGGAAAAACTGTTTTTT. Translating gives CASSLVGGREKLFF.

The chain uses TRBV6-4 and TRBJ2-1, with D possibly being TRBD1 (7 bases). Trimming cost V 8 bases and J 0 bases, with 11 bases left between them. The length of the CDR3 is 14 residues. CDR1 MRHNA and CDR2 SNTAGT come from the germline V gene. The CDR3 DNA is TGTGCCAGCGCGGGACAGAGCTCCTACAATGAGCAGTTCTTC. Translating it yields CASAGQSSYNEQFF.

The chain has TRBV7-2 and TRBJ2-3, with D uncertain. Trimming took off 5 bases at V and 2 bases at J, with 17 bases between the two ends. Germline assignment: CDR1 SGHTA and CDR2 FQGNSA. This CDR3 is built from 16 residues. The CDR3 bases are TGTGCCAGCAGCGCCCAGGTGTCAAGACCCACAGATACGCAGTATTTT. It encodes CASSAQVSRPTDTQYF.

The chain uses TRBV10-3 and TRBJ2-1; no firm D call. Germline assignment: CDR1 ENHRY and CDR2 SYGVKD. V lost 8 bases and J lost 0, with 14 bases in between. The CDR3 consists of 15 residues. This CDR3 reads CAIRAPLSSYNEQFF. CDR3 in DNA: TGTGCCATCCGGGCACCCTTAAGCTCCTACAATGAGCAGTTCTTC.

V and J are TRBV6-2 or TRBV6-3 and TRBJ2-2; 7 bases align to TRBD1. Germline CDR1 reads MNHEY; CDR2 reads SVGEGT. This CDR3 has 16 amino acids. After removal of 5 bases from V and 4 bases from J, the junction contained 10 bases not matched to a gene. The CDR3 is CASSDGTARGTGELFF. As DNA, the CDR3 is TGTGCCAGCAGTGACGGGACAGCCCGGGGCACCGGGGAGCTGTTTTTT.

The chain recombines TRBV19 with TRBJ2-1; 7 nucleotides match TRBD2. Trimming at V came to 7 bases and at J to 0 bases, leaving 6 bases not matched to a gene. This CDR3 spans 15 amino acids. Per germline, CDR1 LNHDA and CDR2 SQIVND (reference sequence). This chain's CDR3 is CASIERGGSYNEQFF. In DNA, the CDR3 is TGTGCCAGTATTGAGCGGGGCGGCTCCTACAATGAGCAGTTCTTC. The complete variable domain, with remaining parts taken from reference TRBV19 and TRBJ2-1, reads DGGITQSPKYLFRKEGQNVTLSCEQNLNHDAMYWYRQDPGQGLRLIYYSQIVNDFQKGDIAEGYSVSREKKESFPLTVTSAQKNPTAFYLCASIERGGSYNEQFFGPGTRLTVL.